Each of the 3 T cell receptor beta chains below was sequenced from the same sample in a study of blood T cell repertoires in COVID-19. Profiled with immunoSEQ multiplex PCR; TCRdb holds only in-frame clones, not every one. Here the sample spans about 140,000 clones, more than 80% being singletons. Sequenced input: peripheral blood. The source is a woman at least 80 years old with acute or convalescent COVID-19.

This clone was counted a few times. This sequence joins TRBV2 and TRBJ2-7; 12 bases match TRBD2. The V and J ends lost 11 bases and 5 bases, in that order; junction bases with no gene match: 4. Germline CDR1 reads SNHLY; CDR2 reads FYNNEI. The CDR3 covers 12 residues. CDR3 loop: CARASGGDEQYF. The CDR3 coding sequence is TGTGCCCGTGCTAGCGGGGGGGACGAGCAGTACTTC.

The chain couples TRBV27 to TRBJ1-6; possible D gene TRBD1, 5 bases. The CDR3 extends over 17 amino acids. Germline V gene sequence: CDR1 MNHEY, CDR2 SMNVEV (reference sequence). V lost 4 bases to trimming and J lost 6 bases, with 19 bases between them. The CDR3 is CASSSSSGGTGNSPLHF. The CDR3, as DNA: TGTGCCAGCAGTTCCTCCTCCGGGGGGACGGGTAATTCACCCCTCCACTTT.

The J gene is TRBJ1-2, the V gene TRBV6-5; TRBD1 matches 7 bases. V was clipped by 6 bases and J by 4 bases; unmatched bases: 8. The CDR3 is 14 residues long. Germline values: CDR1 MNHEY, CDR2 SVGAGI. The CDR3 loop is CASRADRAPYGYTF. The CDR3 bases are TGTGCCAGCAGAGCCGACAGGGCCCCCTATGGCTACACCTTC.